Below are 17 T cell receptor beta chains sequenced from a single sample in a study of T cell changes during pregnancy in multiple sclerosis. The protocol was immunoSEQ multiplex PCR, while the TCRdb copy is restricted to in-frame clones and leaves out a portion. The sample has about 49,000 clones; roughly 94% are singletons. The specimen comprised CD8+ T cells from peripheral blood mononuclear cells, sampled before pregnancy. Receptor source: a female donor with multiple sclerosis, enrolled in a pregnancy study.

V is TRBV13 and J is TRBJ2-1; D call uncertain. Germline V CDR1 and CDR2: PRHDT, FYEKMQ (reference sequence). Trimming shortened V by 3 bases and J by 5 bases, and 11 bases separated the two germline ends. The CDR3 extends over 14 amino acids. The CDR3 loop reads CASSLGLTNNEQFF. The CDR3 nucleotides read TGTGCCAGCAGCTTGGGTCTGACAAACAATGAGCAGTTCTTC.

The gene calls are TRBV9 and TRBJ2-1; a possible D gene is TRBD1 (5 bases). This CDR3 has 14 residues. V lost 5 bases and J lost 0, with 9 bases in between. Germline V lookup: CDR1 SGDLS, CDR2 YYNGEE. The CDR3: CASRETDSYNEQFF. The CDR3 nucleotides read TGTGCCAGCAGAGAGACAGACTCCTACAATGAGCAGTTCTTC.

The chain joins TRBV7-9 to TRBJ2-7; 10 bases fit TRBD1. This CDR3 contains 15 residues. Germline V gene sequence: CDR1 SEHNR, CDR2 FQNEAQ (reference sequence). V lost 1 base and J lost 5; bases outside the gene matches: 5. The DNA of the CDR3 is TGTGCCAGCAGCTTAGGGCCTGACAGGGGGCACGAGCAGTACTTC. This gives the protein CASSLGPDRGHEQYF.

The rearrangement joins TRBV7-9 to TRBJ2-1; 7 bases agree with TRBD1. CDR1 is SEHNR and CDR2 is FQNEAQ in the germline V gene (reference sequence). The CDR3 covers 13 residues. V trimming: 5 bases; J trimming: 5 bases; junction bases outside the gene matches: 3. CDR3 region: CASSPGQNNEQFF. As DNA, the CDR3 is TGTGCCAGCAGCCCGGGACAGAACAATGAGCAGTTCTTC.

The chain carries TRBV6-7 and TRBJ2-2; the D gene is possibly TRBD2 (5 bases). TRBV6-7 is given ORF status, its function remaining uncertain. Between the trimmed V and J ends, which lost 5 bases and 6 bases, there was a span of 19 bases. This CDR3 has 16 amino acids. This CDR3 is CASSLSHKEDPGELFF. In DNA, the CDR3 is TGTGCCAGCAGTCTTTCACACAAGGAGGACCCCGGGGAGCTGTTTTTT.

The chain combines TRBV2 with TRBJ2-7; 8 bases map to TRBD1. The germline gives CDR1 SNHLY, CDR2 FYNNEI. The length of the CDR3 is 15 residues. V shed 1 base and J 2 bases; nucleotides not matched to a gene: 4. The CDR3 coding sequence is TGTGCCAGCAGTGAAGGGACAGGGAGTCCCTACGAGCAGTACTTC. It codes for CASSEGTGSPYEQYF.

This clone was seen only once. This sequence joins TRBV4-1 and TRBJ2-3, with D maybe TRBD1 (6 bases). The V end lost 3 bases, the J end lost 0 bases, and 13 bases lay between the germline ends. Germline V gene lookup returns CDR1 MGHRA and CDR2 YSYEKL. This CDR3 spans 16 amino acids. CDR3: CASSHRTASSTDTQYF. CDR3 coding DNA: TGCGCCAGCAGCCATCGGACAGCCTCTAGCACAGATACGCAGTATTTT.

Only one count was recorded for this clone. V gene TRBV5-6 combines with J gene TRBJ2-5; D possibly corresponds to TRBD1 (5 bases). Germline V lookup: CDR1 SGHDT, CDR2 YYEEEE. V gave up 0 bases and J gave up 0 bases, with 9 bases separating them. The CDR3 length is 15 residues. The CDR3 sequence is CASSLVAGNQETQYF. As DNA, the CDR3 is TGTGCCAGCAGCTTGGTCGCAGGGAACCAAGAGACCCAGTACTTC.

The CDR3 spells CASSGGTGETGELFF. DNA of the CDR3: TGCGCCAGCAGTGGGGGGACAGGGGAAACCGGGGAGCTGTTTTTT. V usage is TRBV10-1 and J usage is TRBJ2-2, with 10 bases aligning to TRBD1. The CDR3 extends over 15 amino acids. Germline trimming cut 4 bases from V and 5 bases from J; bases unmatched to any gene: 4. The germline V gene has CDR1 WNHNN and CDR2 SYGVQD (reference sequence).

The V call is TRBV7-3, the J call TRBJ2-7; TRBD2 is a possible D gene (6 bases). This CDR3 comprises 16 residues. V shed 1 base and J shed 0 bases, with 13 bases lying between them. Germline-derived CDR1 and CDR2 are SGHTA and FQGTGA. CDR3 sequence: CASSLSTAGFSYEQYF. The DNA for the CDR3 is TGTGCCAGCAGCTTAAGTACGGCGGGGTTCTCCTACGAGCAGTACTTC. Drawing the rest from reference TRBV7-3 and TRBJ2-7, the complete variable domain is GAGVSQTPSNKVTEKGKYVELRCDPISGHTALYWYRQSLGQGPEFLIYFQGTGAADDSGLPNDRFFAVRPEGSVSTLKIQRTERGDSAVYLCASSLSTAGFSYEQYFGPGTRLTVT.

The chain couples TRBV19 to TRBJ1-4; possibly TRBD1 for D (5 bases). From germline, CDR1 is LNHDA and CDR2 SQIVND (reference sequence). The CDR3 is 16 residues long. Trimming stripped 8 bases from V and 4 bases from J, with 20 bases between. The CDR3 protein is CASGKLQGRLNEKLFF. The CDR3 nucleotides are TGTGCCAGTGGTAAACTCCAGGGCAGGCTTAATGAAAAACTGTTTTTT.

The gene calls are TRBV5-6 and TRBJ2-7; D possibly corresponds to TRBD1 (5 bases). The CDR3 is 14 amino acids. V lost 0 bases and J lost 3, with 10 bases in between. The germline gives CDR1 SGHDT, CDR2 YYEEEE. As DNA, the CDR3 is TGTGCCAGCAGCTTGGCCTCCGACAGCTACGAGCAGTACTTC. Its protein product is CASSLASDSYEQYF.

The rearrangement links TRBV29-1 to TRBJ2-7; D may be TRBD2 (5 bases). The germline CDR1 and CDR2 sequences are SQVTM and ANQGSEA. V was shortened by 7 bases and J by 6 bases, with 19 bases between the two germline ends. The CDR3 extends over 13 amino acids. This CDR3 reads CSGWAGGMSEQYF. In DNA form, the CDR3 reads TGCAGCGGGTGGGCAGGAGGAATGTCCGAGCAGTACTTC.

The gene calls are TRBV5-1 and TRBJ2-1, with 13 bases lining up with TRBD2. The V gene's germline CDR1 is SGHRS and CDR2 YFSETQ. The CDR3 extends over 16 amino acids. The junction had 3 bases not matched to a gene; V was cut back by 0 bases and J by 6 bases. The chain's CDR3 is CASSLGLAGGLNEQFF. The CDR3 DNA reads as TGCGCCAGCAGCTTGGGACTAGCGGGAGGCCTCAATGAGCAGTTCTTC.

V is TRBV6-6 and J is TRBJ1-1; D remains ambiguous. Germline lookup yields CDR1 MNHNY and CDR2 SVGAGI (reference sequence). V gave up 1 base and J gave up 3 bases, with 12 bases separating them. The CDR3 runs 15 residues. CDR3 protein: CASSYLRSVDTEAFF. DNA for the CDR3: TGTGCCAGCAGTTACTTACGGAGCGTTGACACTGAAGCTTTCTTT.

The chain employs TRBV27 and TRBJ2-2; D remains unclear. The germline CDR1 and CDR2 sequences are MNHEY and SMNVEV (reference sequence). The germline V and J ends were trimmed by 5 bases and 3 bases, with 10 bases remaining between them. The CDR3 length is 14 residues. The chain's CDR3 is CASSAFPDTGELFF. The CDR3 DNA is TGTGCCAGCAGTGCCTTCCCGGACACCGGGGAGCTGTTTTTT.

V is TRBV19 and J is TRBJ2-1, with 7 bases matching TRBD2. The germline V gene encodes CDR1 LNHDA and CDR2 SQIVND (reference sequence). The junction had 6 bases not matched to a gene; V was cut back by 0 bases and J by 4 bases. The CDR3 extends over 16 amino acids. In nucleotides, the CDR3 is TGTGCCAGTAGTATAGATGTGAGCGGGACGTACAATGAGCAGTTCTTC. It specifies CASSIDVSGTYNEQFF.